What follows is one T cell receptor (beta chain) and its context. The target antigen is unknown. For the second PCR, which ran for about 6 to 11 cycles, a sample-barcoded 5' primer and a J-beta primer mix were used. TCRdb recomputed calls from the 5' RACE reads with MiXCR, one row per CDR3 protein. The sample has about 2 million distinct CDR3 sequences, around 50% seen once. The CDR3 loop spans 18 amino acids. Germline V CDR1 and CDR2: DFQATT, SNEGSKA (reference sequence). Trimming removed 6 bases at V and 0 bases at J, with 21 bases between. The data were obtained in a study of blood T cells in healthy people across ages. Study findings and constraints: Among T cells, TCR beta diversity per million cells dropped roughly linearly as age rose.

The chain has TRBV20-1 and TRBJ1-6; perhaps TRBD1 as D (5 bases). The sequencing input was blood. The source of this sequence is a woman aged 40 to 50 in good health. CDR3 bases: TGCAGTGCCCCCCTCCGCCCGACAGCGAGCTCCTATAATTCACCCCTCCACTTT. Protein: CSAPLRPTASSYNSPLHF.